This section outlines one T cell receptor (beta chain) sequence together with its context. The data originate from a study of blood T cell repertoires in COVID-19. Profiling relied on immunoSEQ multiplex PCR, and the TCRdb table lists in-frame clones only, not all of them. This sample yields about 480,000 clones, of which roughly nine tenths are seen a single time; about 2.1% belongs to the top ten. This clonotype originated in a young woman with acute COVID-19. The sequencing input was PBMCs or T cells enriched from blood (not recorded which).

CDR3 sequence (DNA): TGCGCCAGCAGCTCCGACCCCGACAGGGGCGGCACAGATACGCAGTATTTT. As protein: CASSSDPDRGGTDTQYF. The chain links TRBV5-1 to TRBJ2-3; 8 bases fit TRBD1. Germline values: CDR1 SGHRS, CDR2 YFSETQ. Trimming removed 3 bases from V and 1 base from J; junction bases left unmatched: 10. This CDR3 is built from 17 residues.